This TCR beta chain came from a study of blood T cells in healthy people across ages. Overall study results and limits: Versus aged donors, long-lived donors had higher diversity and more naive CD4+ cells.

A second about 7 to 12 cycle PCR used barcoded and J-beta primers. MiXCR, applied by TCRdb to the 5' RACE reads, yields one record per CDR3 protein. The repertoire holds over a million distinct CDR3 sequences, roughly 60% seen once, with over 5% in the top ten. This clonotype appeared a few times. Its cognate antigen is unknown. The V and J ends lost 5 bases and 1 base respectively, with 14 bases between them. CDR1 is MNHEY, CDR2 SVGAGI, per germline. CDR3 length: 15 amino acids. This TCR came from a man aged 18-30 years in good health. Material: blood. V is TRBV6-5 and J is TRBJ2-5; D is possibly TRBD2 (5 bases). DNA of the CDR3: TGTGCCAGCAGTACCAAGCGGAACCTCCAAGAGACCCAGTACTTC. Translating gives CASSTKRNLQETQYF.